These 25 T cell receptor beta chains came from one sample sequenced in a study of Graves' ophthalmopathy and Graves' hyperthyroidism. RNA transcripts were the source from which TCR beta CDR3 regions were amplified. RT-PCR was first run with HTBI primers, then multiplex PCR in a second round. Each CDR3 protein is one row after TCRdb ran MiXCR on the multiplex PCR reads. The table includes 600,000 to 700,000 distinct CDR3 sequences, about 40% detected once. Sequences were obtained from peripheral blood. All receptors come from an adult man with Graves' ophthalmopathy.

This clonotype was counted between two and nine times. The chain is built from TRBV25-1 and TRBJ1-5, with D tentatively TRBD1 (6 bases). CDR3 size: 19 residues. Trimming pared 6 bases from V and 1 base from J, leaving 25 bases between. Per germline, CDR1 MGHDK and CDR2 SYGVNS. Here the CDR3 DNA reads TGTGCCAGCAGCCAAGGGTTAGGGGGGCGCAGTCAGAGCAATCAGCCCCAGCATTTT. Its protein is CASSQGLGGRSQSNQPQHF.

Notes on this clonotype: No conserved phenylalanine or tryptophan ends this CDR3, so it is likely a read error. The chain recombines TRBV6-1 with TRBJ1-4; D is possibly TRBD1 (5 bases). The germline gives CDR1 MNHNS, CDR2 SASEGT. The CDR3 loop spans 12 amino acids. V dropped 4 bases and J dropped 13 bases, with 13 bases sitting between them. CDR3 amino acids: CASSGARGRLFL. The CDR3 region has the DNA TGTGCCAGCAGTGGCGCAAGGGGAAGACTGTTTCTT.

This clonotype was recorded at least ten times. CDR3 bases: TGTGCCAGCAGCCGGGGTGAAAACTCTGGAAACACCATATATTTT. This translates into CASSRGENSGNTIYF. The chain joins TRBV7-9 to TRBJ1-3; D uncertain. CDR1 and CDR2 (germline): SEHNR, FQNEAQ (reference sequence). Trimming cost V 5 bases and J 0 bases, with 11 bases left between them. The length of the CDR3 is 15 residues.

This clonotype came up many times. The CDR3 loop is CASSWDSNQPQHF. The CDR3 nucleotides are TGTGCCAGCAGTTGGGACTCCAATCAGCCCCAGCATTTT. The chain couples TRBV7-6 to TRBJ1-5; tentatively, D is TRBD1 (5 bases). The germline gives CDR1 SGHVS, CDR2 FNYEAQ. CDR3 length: 13 residues. Between the trimmed V and J ends, which lost 6 bases and 3 bases, there was a span of 9 bases.

Notes on this clonotype: With a much larger clone just one base away, this may be a read error. The chain combines TRBV10-3 with TRBJ1-4, with D unclear. CDR1 is ENHRY, CDR2 SYGVKD, per germline. Trimming left V 5 bases short and J 6 bases short, with 4 bases between. There are 11 residues in the CDR3. CDR3 in amino acids: CAISYDEKLFF. CDR3 bases: TGTGCCATCAGTTACGATGAAAAACTGTTTTTT.

This sequence joins TRBV5-4 and TRBJ2-5, with a tentative D call TRBD1 (5 bases). V was clipped by 1 base and J by 0 bases, with 16 bases between them. This CDR3 region has 17 residues. Per germline, CDR1 SGHNT and CDR2 YYREEE (reference sequence). CDR3 region: CASSLILRQGHQETQYF. Written as DNA, the CDR3 is TGTGCCAGCAGCTTGATTTTGCGGCAGGGCCACCAAGAGACCCAGTACTTC. Using reference TRBV5-4 and TRBJ2-5 for the parts outside the CDR3, the full variable domain is ETGVTQSPTHLIKTRGQQVTLRCSSQSGHNTVSWYQQALGQGPQFIFQYYREEENGRGNFPPRFSGLQFPNYSSELNVNALELDDSALYLCASSLILRQGHQETQYFGPGTRLLVL.

The rearrangement joins TRBV2 to TRBJ1-5; D gene unclear. The germline V and J ends were trimmed by 4 bases and 9 bases, with 13 bases remaining between them. The CDR3 is 13 amino acids. Looked up from germline, CDR1 is SNHLY and CDR2 is FYNNEI. The CDR3 DNA is TGTGCCAGCAGTGTTAGCCCGGGATCGCCCCAGCATTTT. It translates to CASSVSPGSPQHF.

This clonotype was detected only a few times. At one boundary the junction diverges from the germline segment, which might be a read error. The chain has TRBV7-9 and TRBJ1-1; D is perhaps TRBD1 (5 bases). Germline CDR1 SEHNR, CDR2 FQNEAQ (reference sequence). The CDR3 consists of 19 residues. For the CDR3, the DNA is TGCGCCAGCAGCCATCTCATGGTGGGGGGGGGGATGAAGGGCACTGAAGCTTTCTTT. This sequence encodes CASSHLMVGGGMKGTEAFF.

V usage is TRBV19 and J usage is TRBJ2-7; tentative D call: TRBD1 (6 bases). The V end lost 9 bases, the J end lost 2 bases, and 17 bases lay between the germline ends. The CDR3 is 14 residues long. The V gene's germline CDR1 is LNHDA and CDR2 SQIVND (reference sequence). The chain's CDR3 is CASSYAAGAYEQYF. The CDR3 coding sequence is TGTGCCAGCAGTTACGCCGCAGGGGCCTACGAGCAGTACTTC. Full variable domain (missing parts from reference TRBV19 and TRBJ2-7): DGGITQSPKYLFRKEGQNVTLSCEQNLNHDAMYWYRQDPGQGLRLIYYSQIVNDFQKGDIAEGYSVSREKKESFPLTVTSAQKNPTAFYLCASSYAAGAYEQYFGPGTRLTVT.

In its sample, this clonotype was seen many times. The CDR3 sequence: CASSFGPQNTEAFF. The CDR3 DNA follows: TGTGCCAGCAGCTTTGGACCGCAGAACACTGAAGCTTTCTTT. The chain carries TRBV7-2 and TRBJ1-1, with D uncertain. The germline gives CDR1 SGHTA, CDR2 FQGNSA. This CDR3 is built from 14 residues. V shed 3 bases and J shed 1 base, with 9 bases lying between them.

This rearrangement joins TRBV29-1 to TRBJ1-5; TRBD1 matches at 11 bases. CDR3 length: 14 amino acids. With V trimmed by 4 bases and J by 11 bases, 10 bases remained unmatched. The germline V gene has CDR1 SQVTM and CDR2 ANQGSEA. CDR3 sequence reads: CSVVGQGVQETQHF. In nucleotides, the CDR3 is TGCAGCGTTGTGGGACAGGGGGTCCAGGAGACCCAGCATTTT. The full variable domain, completed using reference TRBV29-1 and TRBJ1-5, is SAVISQKPSRDICQRGTSLTIQCQVDSQVTMMFWYRQQPGQSLTLIATANQGSEATYESGFVIDKFPISRPNLTFSTLTVSNMSPEDSSIYLCSVVGQGVQETQHFGDGTRLSIL.

V and J are TRBV11-1 and TRBJ2-3, with D hard to call. Trimming left V 2 bases short and J 2 bases short, with 14 bases between. The length of the CDR3 is 16 residues. Germline-derived CDR1 and CDR2 are SGHAT and FQDESV (reference sequence). CDR3: CASSLSGMENTDTQYF. The CDR3 region has the DNA TGTGCCAGCAGCTTAAGTGGGATGGAGAACACAGATACGCAGTATTTT.

V usage is TRBV2 and J usage is TRBJ1-6, with D tentatively TRBD1 (5 bases). V dropped 4 bases and J dropped 7 bases, with 11 bases sitting between them. This CDR3 comprises 14 residues. Germline assignment: CDR1 SNHLY and CDR2 FYNNEI. The DNA for the CDR3 is TGTGCCAGCAGTGCCGGGGCGGAGAATTCACCCCTCCACTTT. This sequence encodes CASSAGAENSPLHF.

There are a few counts of this clonotype. A much bigger clone sits one base away, suggesting this may be a read error. The V and J genes are TRBV12-3 or TRBV12-4 and TRBJ2-7; unclear D gene. This CDR3 spans 11 amino acids. CDR3: CASSNTYGQYF. DNA of the CDR3: TGTGCCAGCAGCAACACCTACGGGCAGTACTTC.

This clonotype came up many times. V and J are TRBV20-1 and TRBJ2-5, with D perhaps matching TRBD2 (5 bases). This CDR3 comprises 13 residues. Germline-derived CDR1 and CDR2 are DFQATT and SNEGSKA (reference sequence). V was cut by 5 bases and J by 3 bases, with 13 bases left in between. The CDR3 sequence: CSAFRGREETQYF. The CDR3 DNA reads as TGCAGTGCTTTCCGAGGGCGAGAAGAGACCCAGTACTTC.

CDR3 loop: CASSRPGGSYTEAFF. The CDR3 coding sequence is TGTGCCAGCAGCCGACCAGGGGGATCGTACACTGAAGCTTTCTTT. The rearrangement links TRBV7-2 to TRBJ1-1; 7 nucleotides align to TRBD1. The CDR3 totals 15 residues. Trimming removed 5 bases from V and 3 bases from J; junction bases left unmatched: 9. The germline CDR1 and CDR2 sequences are SGHTA and FQGNSA.

Turning to this clonotype: It may be a read error: a sequence one base away is much more abundant. The chain carries TRBV12-3 or TRBV12-4 and TRBJ2-7; tentative D call: TRBD1 (6 bases). The CDR3 totals 14 residues. The CDR3 spells CGSRGPLTSSEQYF. DNA for the CDR3: TGTGGCAGCAGGGGCCCGCTCACCTCGAGCGAGCAGTACTTC.

This clonotype was found many times. J is TRBJ1-5 and V is TRBV16; D gene ambiguous. Germline V gives CDR1 KGHSY, CDR2 FQNENV. The CDR3 has 13 amino acids. Trimming left V 5 bases short and J 5 bases short, with 10 bases between. The CDR3 nucleotides read TGTGCCAGCAGCGGAAATGGGGATCAGCCCCAGCATTTT. It specifies CASSGNGDQPQHF.

This rearrangement joins TRBV27 to TRBJ1-2, with a possible D match to TRBD1 (5 bases). CDR3 length: 15 residues. The V end was cut by 6 bases, the J end by 3 bases, with 17 bases between. Germline V lookup: CDR1 MNHEY, CDR2 SMNVEV (reference sequence). The CDR3 spells CASSPLRVDDYGYTF. The CDR3 DNA reads TGTGCCAGCAGCCCCCTCAGGGTAGATGACTATGGCTACACCTTC.

At least ten counts were recorded for this clonotype. For the CDR3, the DNA is TGTGCCAGCAGGTTGACTAGCGGGAACCCCAGGGAGACCCAGTACTTC. Residues: CASRLTSGNPRETQYF. The rearrangement uses TRBV2 and TRBJ2-5, with TRBD2 matching 11 bases. The CDR3 has 16 amino acids. With V trimmed by 6 bases and J by 5 bases, 11 bases remained unmatched. In germline, CDR1 is SNHLY, CDR2 FYNNEI.

This clonotype was recorded many times. This sequence joins TRBV7-9 and TRBJ2-5, with 7 bases matching TRBD1. CDR1 SEHNR and CDR2 FQNEAQ come from the germline V gene (reference sequence). The CDR3 consists of 18 residues. With 3 bases clipped from V and 6 bases from J, the junction kept 19 bases outside the gene matches. The CDR3 here is CASSLNRGLSDGMKTQYF. In DNA, the CDR3 is TGTGCCAGCAGCTTGAACAGGGGATTGTCGGACGGAATGAAGACCCAGTACTTC.

A remark on this clonotype: Likely a read error: the CDR3 ends without its conserved phenylalanine or tryptophan. The limits of the CDR3 on the DNA are not certain, so only TCRdb's listed CDR3 is given. The chain combines TRBV7-2 with TRBJ1-6; the table's D gene call, TRBD1, was not cross checked with the DNA. Looked up from germline, CDR1 is SGHTA and CDR2 is FQGNSA. The length of the CDR3 is 10 amino acids, counting both ends. The CDR3 loop is CASSIRPVRQ.

The V call is TRBV24-1, the J call TRBJ1-5, with 7 bases aligning to TRBD1. Germline values: CDR1 KGHDR, CDR2 SFDVKD. The J segment lost 7 bases and the V segment lost 8 bases, leaving 7 bases of the junction unmatched. CDR3 length: 13 amino acids. Here the CDR3 DNA reads TGTGCCACCACGGACAGGATCAAACAGCCCCAGCATTTT. Translated, it gives CATTDRIKQPQHF.

The chain uses TRBV2 and TRBJ1-2, with 8 bases lining up with TRBD1. The CDR3 loop spans 17 amino acids. Germline CDR1 SNHLY, CDR2 FYNNEI. V gave up 6 bases and J gave up 7 bases; unmatched junction bases: 19. The CDR3 DNA follows: TGTGCCAGCAGCGACCCCGGGACAACGGCAGGGGGCTTTGGCTACACCTTC. Its protein is CASSDPGTTAGGFGYTF.

The chain is built from TRBV7-8 and TRBJ2-7; 7 bases map to TRBD1. This CDR3 spans 12 amino acids. Germline-derived CDR1 and CDR2 are SGHVS and FQNEAQ. V lost 6 bases, J lost 6 bases, and 5 bases stayed unmatched. This chain's CDR3 is CASRSTGPEQYF. The CDR3 DNA sequence: TGTGCCAGCAGATCGACAGGGCCCGAGCAGTACTTC.